These 11 T cell receptor beta chains originate from one sample sequenced in a study of cytomegalovirus exposure and HLA in healthy donors. Researchers ran the PCR with 60 Vbeta and 13 Jbeta primers. Data came from immunoSEQ multiplex PCR; TCRdb stores just in-frame clones and leaves some out. Among about 190,000 clones listed, about 80% were seen once. The source material was PBMCs. These TCRs come from a woman aged 45-65 years in good health and CMV-seropositive.

The chain has TRBV4-2 and TRBJ2-3; D perhaps matches TRBD2 (5 bases). CDR3 length: 14 amino acids. Germline V gene sequence: CDR1 LGHNA, CDR2 YNFKEQ. V was clipped by 5 bases and J by 3 bases, with 12 bases between them. CDR3: CASSIGLPTDTQYF. Here the CDR3 DNA reads TGTGCCAGCAGCATAGGACTCCCTACAGATACGCAGTATTTT.

The genes are TRBV19 and TRBJ2-1; D might be TRBD1 (6 bases). The CDR3 sequence is 16 residues long. V was shortened by 5 bases and J by 1 base, with 15 bases between the two germline ends. Germline V gene data show CDR1 as LNHDA and CDR2 as SQIVND (reference sequence). Here the CDR3 DNA reads TGTGCCAGTAGTCTCGCCCCCCAGGGGTCCTACAATGAGCAGTTCTTC. Translated, it gives CASSLAPQGSYNEQFF. Full variable domain (rest looked up from reference TRBV19 and TRBJ2-1): DGGITQSPKYLFRKEGQNVTLSCEQNLNHDAMYWYRQDPGQGLRLIYYSQIVNDFQKGDIAEGYSVSREKKESFPLTVTSAQKNPTAFYLCASSLAPQGSYNEQFFGPGTRLTVL.

The chain combines TRBV5-4 with TRBJ1-2; D is possibly TRBD1 (6 bases). Deletions cut 4 bases from V and 7 bases from J, with 17 bases between. Germline CDR1 and CDR2: SGHNT and YYREEE (reference sequence). The CDR3 is made up of 14 amino acids. The DNA of the CDR3 is TGTGCCAGCAGCCCCCCGGACAGCAACACTGGCTACACCTTC. As protein: CASSPPDSNTGYTF. The whole variable domain, remainder taken from reference TRBV5-4 and TRBJ1-2, is ETGVTQSPTHLIKTRGQQVTLRCSSQSGHNTVSWYQQALGQGPQFIFQYYREEENGRGNFPPRFSGLQFPNYSSELNVNALELDDSALYLCASSPPDSNTGYTFGSGTRLTVV.

V usage is TRBV28 and J usage is TRBJ1-2; TRBD1 matches at 10 bases. The V gene's germline CDR1 is MDHEN and CDR2 SYDVKM. The trim removed 6 bases at V and 8 bases at J, leaving 9 bases unmatched. This CDR3 spans 14 amino acids. CDR3 protein: CASSSLGTGVGYTF. The CDR3 region has the DNA TGTGCCAGCAGCTCCCTAGGGACAGGGGTCGGCTACACCTTC.

This chain joins TRBV4-2 and TRBJ2-3; maybe TRBD1 (6 bases). Germline V gives CDR1 LGHNA, CDR2 YNFKEQ. V dropped 5 bases and J dropped 0 bases, with 9 bases sitting between them. The CDR3 runs to 14 residues. The CDR3 DNA reads as TGTGCCAGCAGCTCGACAGGAAGCACAGATACGCAGTATTTT. It codes for CASSSTGSTDTQYF.

The rearrangement joins TRBV7-3 to TRBJ1-1; D gene unclear. Per the germline V gene, CDR1 is SGHTA and CDR2 is FQGTGA. CDR3 size: 13 residues. Trimming removed 1 base at V and 1 base at J, with 4 bases between. The CDR3 DNA reads as TGTGCCAGCAGCTTAATTCAGAACACTGAAGCTTTCTTT. Protein product: CASSLIQNTEAFF.

The rearrangement joins TRBV7-9 to TRBJ2-2; 9 bases agree with TRBD1. Trimming took 5 bases from V and 6 from J; bases not matched to a gene: 7. This CDR3 is built from 15 residues. Germline V gives CDR1 SEHNR, CDR2 FQNEAQ (reference sequence). This CDR3 is CASSGGGQGSGELFF. DNA for the CDR3: TGTGCCAGCAGCGGGGGGGGACAGGGCTCCGGGGAGCTGTTTTTT.

The rearrangement uses TRBV21-1 and TRBJ1-2; TRBD1 is taken as the D call from the table, unchecked against the DNA. TRBV21-1 is a pseudogene. The length of the CDR3 is 18 residues. Here the CDR3 DNA reads TGTGCCAGCAGCAACCTCAGACACCTTCAAGGCGCCATTTCGGGCTACACCTTC. Translating gives CASSNLRHLQGAISGYTF.

The chain is built from TRBV21-1 and TRBJ2-5; TRBD2, as called in the table, went unchecked against the DNA. TRBV21-1 is a documented pseudogene. This CDR3 has 14 residues. The CDR3 nucleotides are TGTGCCAGCACCCGGGTCAGTGTACAAGAGACCCAGTACTTC. Protein product: CASTRVSVQETQYF.

V and J are TRBV7-9 and TRBJ1-1; maybe TRBD1 (5 bases). In germline, CDR1 is SEHNR, CDR2 FQNEAQ (reference sequence). There are 16 residues in the CDR3. Trimming removed 5 bases at V and 3 bases at J, with 19 bases between. CDR3 protein: CASSPPGAGRDTEAFF. The CDR3 DNA reads TGTGCCAGCAGCCCGCCCGGGGCAGGGAGGGACACTGAAGCTTTCTTT. Based on the CDR3 plus reference TRBV7-9 and TRBJ1-1, the full variable domain is DTGVSQNPRHKITKRGQNVTFRCDPISEHNRLYWYRQTLGQGPEFLTYFQNEAQLEKSRLLSDRFSAERPKGSFSTLEIQRTEQGDSAMYLCASSPPGAGRDTEAFFGQGTRLTVV.

The V call is TRBV6-5, the J call TRBJ1-2, with 10 bases that match TRBD1. V was clipped by 6 bases and J by 5 bases; unmatched bases: 3. This CDR3 is built from 13 residues. Germline loops: CDR1 MNHEY, CDR2 SVGAGI. The CDR3 DNA follows: TGTGCCAGCAGGCAGGGACAGGGGTATGGCTACACCTTC. Its protein product is CASRQGQGYGYTF.